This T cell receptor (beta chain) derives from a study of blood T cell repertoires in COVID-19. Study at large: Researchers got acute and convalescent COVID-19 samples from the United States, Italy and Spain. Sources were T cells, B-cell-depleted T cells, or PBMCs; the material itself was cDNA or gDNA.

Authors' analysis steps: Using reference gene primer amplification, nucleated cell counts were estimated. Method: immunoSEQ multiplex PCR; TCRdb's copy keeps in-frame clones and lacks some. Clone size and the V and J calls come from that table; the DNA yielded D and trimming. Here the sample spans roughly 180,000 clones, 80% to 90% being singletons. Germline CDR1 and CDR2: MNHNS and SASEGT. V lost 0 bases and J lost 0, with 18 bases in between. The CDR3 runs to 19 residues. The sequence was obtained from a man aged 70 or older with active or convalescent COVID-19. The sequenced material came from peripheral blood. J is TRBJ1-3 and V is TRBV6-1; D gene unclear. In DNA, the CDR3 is TGTGCCAGCAGTGAAGCGAGGTGGCGCAGTTATTCCTCTGGAAACACCATATATTTT. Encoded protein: CASSEARWRSYSSGNTIYF.